Presented here are 29 T cell receptor beta chains from one specimen sequenced in a study of blood T cell repertoires in COVID-19 (dated by TCRdb to 2018 to 2020). The library relied on the immunoSEQ multiplex PCR assay. What TCRdb holds here is the immuneACCESS table cut down to in-frame rearrangements. Part of the clones is not present; checked against another copy, under half of the missing clones reflect an unresolved V gene, and the others are unexplained. For this sample there are roughly 300,000 clones; approximately 90% appear just once. Clones ranked in the top ten supply roughly 4.5% of the sample. The sequenced sample consisted of PBMCs or T cells enriched from blood (not recorded which). The source of these receptors is a man aged 25 to 40 who had recovered from COVID-19.

The chain is built from TRBV6-4 and TRBJ2-1; the match to TRBD1 covers 9 bases. CDR1 is MRHNA and CDR2 is SNTAGT in the germline V gene. There are 16 residues in the CDR3. The trim removed 3 bases at V and 3 bases at J, leaving 6 bases unmatched. The CDR3 protein is CASSERTGADYNEQFF. The DNA for the CDR3 is TGTGCCAGCAGTGAAAGGACAGGGGCGGACTACAATGAGCAGTTCTTC.

The chain employs TRBV10-2 and TRBJ2-1; 9 bases map to TRBD2. V gave up 7 bases and J gave up 4 bases; unmatched junction bases: 17. The germline gives CDR1 WSHSY, CDR2 SAAADI. This CDR3 comprises 18 residues. The CDR3 nucleotides read TGCGCCAGCAATCTGCGCGGGGTAGCGGGAGTGGGGTACAATGAGCAGTTCTTC. Translating it yields CASNLRGVAGVGYNEQFF.

The genes are TRBV6-5 and TRBJ2-7; 11 bases map to TRBD1. CDR3 length: 15 amino acids. The V and J ends lost 6 bases and 6 bases, in that order; junction bases with no gene match: 10. CDR1 is MNHEY, CDR2 SVGAGI, per germline. CDR3 amino acids: CASRGLDRGQFEQYF. The CDR3 DNA follows: TGTGCCAGCAGGGGGTTGGACAGGGGGCAATTCGAGCAGTACTTC.

This chain uses TRBV5-5 with TRBJ2-5; maybe TRBD1 (6 bases). Looked up from germline, CDR1 is SGHKS and CDR2 is YYEKEE (reference sequence). The CDR3 is 13 amino acids. The V and J ends lost 2 bases and 4 bases respectively, with 9 bases between them. CDR3 in amino acids: CASSFRGGETQYF. The CDR3, as DNA: TGTGCCAGCAGCTTCAGGGGTGGAGAGACCCAGTACTTC.

The chain combines TRBV5-1 with TRBJ2-2; unclear D gene. V was shortened by 5 bases and J by 4 bases, with 12 bases between the two germline ends. The CDR3 length is 14 residues. CDR1 and CDR2 from the germline V gene are SGHRS and YFSETQ. The DNA for the CDR3 is TGCGCCAGCAGGCCTCTACCGGGCACCGGGGAGCTGTTTTTT. Protein sequence: CASRPLPGTGELFF.

V is TRBV4-1 and J is TRBJ1-1; 7 positions agree with TRBD1. The CDR3 consists of 14 residues. Germline CDR1 and CDR2: MGHRA and YSYEKL. The J segment lost 6 bases and the V segment lost 1 base, leaving 5 bases of the junction unmatched. In DNA, the CDR3 is TGCGCCAGCAGCCAAGTTACAGGGGTGCCTGAAGCTTTCTTT. Protein: CASSQVTGVPEAFF.

This clone was observed a single time. This chain joins TRBV9 and TRBJ2-5; 7 nucleotides match TRBD2. With 0 bases clipped from V and 0 bases from J, the junction kept 5 bases outside the gene matches. The length of the CDR3 is 16 residues. The germline CDR1 and CDR2 sequences are SGDLS and YYNGEE. The CDR3 DNA is TGTGCCAGCAGCGTAGCGGCGGGAGTAAACCAAGAGACCCAGTACTTC. Its translation is CASSVAAGVNQETQYF. Variable domain in full (rest from reference TRBV9 and TRBJ2-5): DSGVTQTPKHLITATGQRVTLRCSPRSGDLSVYWYQQSLDQGLQFLIQYYNGEERAKGNILERFSAQQFPDLHSELNLSSLELGDSALYFCASSVAAGVNQETQYFGPGTRLLVL.

The chain combines TRBV6-5 with TRBJ1-1, with D hard to call. The CDR3 is 14 residues long. V was clipped by 6 bases and J by 2 bases, with 13 bases between them. Germline values: CDR1 MNHEY, CDR2 SVGAGI. CDR3 region: CASRETYTNTEAFF. CDR3 sequence (DNA): TGTGCCAGCAGGGAGACGTATACAAACACTGAAGCTTTCTTT.

This chain connects TRBV4-1 to TRBJ2-2; maybe TRBD1 (6 bases). Germline V gene data show CDR1 as MGHRA and CDR2 as YSYEKL. The length of the CDR3 is 16 residues. V lost 4 bases and J 4 bases, leaving 16 bases between the germline ends. In DNA form, the CDR3 reads TGCGCCAGCAGCCGGCGAGGGACAACTCCCACCGGGGAGCTGTTTTTT. Translating gives CASSRRGTTPTGELFF.

J is TRBJ2-2 and V is TRBV6-5; TRBD2 is a possible D gene (6 bases). The CDR3 loop spans 15 amino acids. Deletions cut 4 bases from V and 0 bases from J, with 9 bases between. The germline CDR1 and CDR2 sequences are MNHEY and SVGAGI. The CDR3 sequence is CASSLEGANTGELFF. The CDR3 DNA sequence: TGTGCCAGCAGTTTGGAGGGAGCGAACACCGGGGAGCTGTTTTTT.

The chain has TRBV4-1 and TRBJ1-6; 7 bases agree with TRBD1. Per germline, CDR1 MGHRA and CDR2 YSYEKL. This CDR3 comprises 18 residues. Germline trimming cut 1 base from V and 3 bases from J; bases unmatched to any gene: 9. Here the CDR3 reads CASSQAPGQASYNSPLHF. The CDR3 DNA reads as TGCGCCAGCAGCCAAGCCCCCGGACAGGCGAGCTATAATTCACCCCTCCACTTT.

The genes are TRBV27 and TRBJ1-5; D is undetermined. Germline values: CDR1 MNHEY, CDR2 SMNVEV (reference sequence). Trimming took 8 bases from V and 11 from J, leaving 22 bases between them. The CDR3 is made up of 14 amino acids. DNA of the CDR3: TGTGCCAGCCGAGCTCCGGGTCCCGCGAGAGCCCAGCATTTT. This codes for CASRAPGPARAQHF.

This clone was seen only once. The V gene is TRBV3-1 (or the pseudogene TRBV3-2), the J gene TRBJ2-2, with TRBD1 matching 10 bases. The germline gives CDR1 LGHDT, CDR2 YNNKEL (reference sequence). Trimming removed 0 bases from V and 3 bases from J; junction bases left unmatched: 4. This CDR3 is built from 17 residues. The CDR3, as DNA: TGTGCCAGCAGCCAAGATCTTGGGACAGGGGACACCGGGGAGCTGTTTTTT. Translating it yields CASSQDLGTGDTGELFF.

This clone was observed a handful of times. The J gene is TRBJ1-4, the V gene TRBV24-1, with 7 bases aligning to TRBD1. The V segment lost 7 bases and the J segment 8 bases; nucleotides outside the gene matches: 6. The CDR3 totals 13 residues. In germline, CDR1 is KGHDR, CDR2 SFDVKD. In DNA, the CDR3 is TGTGCCACCAGCCCGACAGGGAAAGAAAAACTGTTTTTT. Amino acid sequence: CATSPTGKEKLFF.

The rearrangement joins TRBV3-1 (or the pseudogene TRBV3-2) to TRBJ1-2; no firm D call. CDR3 size: 13 residues. Germline V gene data show CDR1 as LGHDT and CDR2 as YNNKEL (reference sequence). V gave up 2 bases and J gave up 3 bases, with 7 bases separating them. CDR3 in amino acids: CASSQHVDYGYTF. As DNA, the CDR3 is TGTGCCAGCAGCCAACATGTAGACTATGGCTACACCTTC.

The rearrangement joins TRBV7-9 to TRBJ1-1, with a possible D match to TRBD1 (6 bases). CDR3 length equals 14 residues. The germline V and J ends were trimmed by 2 bases and 3 bases, with 10 bases remaining between them. Germline values: CDR1 SEHNR, CDR2 FQNEAQ (reference sequence). CDR3 sequence: CASSLTGTDTEAFF. Written as DNA, the CDR3 is TGTGCCAGCAGCTTAACAGGGACCGACACTGAAGCTTTCTTT.

The V gene is TRBV6-1, the J gene TRBJ2-5, with D possibly matching TRBD2 (5 bases). This CDR3 region has 14 residues. The V end lost 2 bases, the J end lost 9 bases, and 16 bases lay between the germline ends. The V gene's germline CDR1 is MNHNS and CDR2 SASEGT. The CDR3 protein is CASSEFRISEAQYF. CDR3 coding DNA: TGTGCCAGCAGTGAATTCCGAATTTCGGAGGCCCAGTACTTC.

This chain joins TRBV6-5 and TRBJ1-2, with D possibly matching TRBD1 (6 bases). The V end lost 0 bases, the J end lost 3 bases, and 8 bases lay between the germline ends. Germline-derived CDR1 and CDR2 are MNHEY and SVGAGI. The CDR3 length is 14 residues. The DNA of the CDR3 is TGTGCCAGCAGTTACTCACCAGGGGACTATGGCTACACCTTC. Protein: CASSYSPGDYGYTF.

This clone was seen a single time. Distinct nucleotide sequences in the sample also encode this CDR3. V gene TRBV11-2 combines with J gene TRBJ2-5; 9 bases fit TRBD2. Germline CDR1 SGHAT, CDR2 FQNNGV. This CDR3 is 15 amino acids long. V lost 5 bases, J lost 5 bases, and 9 bases stayed unmatched. The CDR3 DNA is TGTGCCAGCAGCCCCAGCGGGGGGTGGGGGGAGACCCAGTACTTC. Translated, it gives CASSPSGGWGETQYF.

This chain uses TRBV18 with TRBJ1-5; D is possibly TRBD1 (6 bases). CDR1 is KGHSH, CDR2 LQKENI, per germline. V dropped 4 bases and J dropped 2 bases, with 15 bases sitting between them. The CDR3 is 16 residues long. CDR3 sequence (DNA): TGTGCCAGCTCACTCAGGGGTGCCTTTGGCAATCAGCCCCAGCATTTT. It is translated as CASSLRGAFGNQPQHF.

This clone was picked up a small number of times. This sequence joins TRBV28 and TRBJ2-1, with 7 nucleotides matching TRBD1. Losses at the gene ends were 8 bases for V and 5 bases for J; bases not matched to a gene: 9. This CDR3 region has 14 residues. CDR1 is MDHEN, CDR2 SYDVKM, per germline. CDR3 protein: CASGPTGYDNEQFF. DNA for the CDR3: TGTGCCAGCGGGCCGACAGGGTATGACAATGAGCAGTTCTTC.

This clone turned up a few times. V is TRBV7-2 and J is TRBJ1-5; no firm D call. Per germline, CDR1 SGHTA and CDR2 FQGNSA. Trimming took 5 bases from V and 4 from J, leaving 6 bases between them. The length of the CDR3 is 12 residues. The CDR3: CASSVQNQPQHF. CDR3 sequence (DNA): TGTGCCAGCAGCGTCCAAAATCAGCCCCAGCATTTT. Using reference TRBV7-2 and TRBJ1-5 for the parts outside the CDR3, the full variable domain is GAGVSQSPSNKVTEKGKDVELRCDPISGHTALYWYRQSLGQGLEFLIYFQGNSAPDKSGLPSDRFSAERTGGSVSTLTIQRTQQEDSAVYLCASSVQNQPQHFGDGTRLSIL.

The V and J genes are TRBV24-1 and TRBJ2-1, with D unclear. CDR1 is KGHDR, CDR2 SFDVKD, per germline. Trimming took 2 bases from V and 4 from J, leaving 5 bases between them. The CDR3 extends over 13 amino acids. The CDR3 nucleotides read TGTGCCACCAGTGATTCGAGTTACAATGAGCAGTTCTTC. This encodes CATSDSSYNEQFF.

The J gene is TRBJ2-5, the V gene TRBV12-5, with a tentative D call TRBD2 (5 bases). This CDR3 has 18 residues. The germline V and J ends were trimmed by 0 bases and 5 bases, with 22 bases remaining between them. Per the germline V gene, CDR1 is LGHNT and CDR2 is FRNRAP. The CDR3 reads CASGLVPPANTPGETQYF. CDR3 nucleotide sequence: TGTGCTAGTGGTTTGGTACCGCCGGCAAACACCCCGGGGGAGACCCAGTACTTC.

The J gene is TRBJ2-7, the V gene TRBV9; 7 bases line up with TRBD1. V dropped 1 base and J dropped 5; count of bases not matched to a gene: 6. CDR1 is SGDLS and CDR2 is YYNGEE in the germline V gene. This CDR3 contains 14 residues. CDR3 protein: CASSVTGTAHEQYF. As DNA, the CDR3 is TGTGCCAGCAGCGTAACCGGGACAGCCCACGAGCAGTACTTC.

The chain employs TRBV19 and TRBJ1-5, with D unclear. V shed 1 base and J shed 5 bases, with 3 bases lying between them. Looked up from germline, CDR1 is LNHDA and CDR2 is SQIVND (reference sequence). The CDR3 contains 12 residues. The DNA of the CDR3 is TGTGCCAGTAGTATAGGCGATCAGCCCCAGCATTTT. Encoded protein: CASSIGDQPQHF.

The rearrangement uses TRBV5-1 and TRBJ2-6; D might be TRBD1 (6 bases). The germline V gene has CDR1 SGHRS and CDR2 YFSETQ. CDR3 length: 16 residues. Between the trimmed V and J ends, which lost 7 bases and 1 base, there was a span of 15 bases. The CDR3 spells CASAPGHGSGANVLTF. The DNA for the CDR3 is TGCGCCAGCGCCCCGGGACACGGTTCTGGGGCCAACGTCCTGACTTTC.

The chain joins TRBV7-9 to TRBJ2-6; D is undetermined. CDR1 is SEHNR and CDR2 is FQNEAQ in the germline V gene (reference sequence). The CDR3 has 16 residues. Trimming left V 2 bases short and J 3 bases short, with 11 bases between. This CDR3 reads CASSLIPLIGANVLTF. The CDR3 bases are TGTGCCAGCAGCTTAATCCCCCTTATTGGGGCCAACGTCCTGACTTTC.

V and J are TRBV9 and TRBJ2-7, with D possibly TRBD1 on 5 matching bases. V lost 3 bases, J lost 2 bases, and 6 bases lay in between. The CDR3 sequence is 12 residues long. Germline CDR1 and CDR2: SGDLS and YYNGEE. The CDR3 protein is CASSGQTYEQYF. The CDR3 DNA reads as TGTGCCAGCAGCGGACAGACCTACGAGCAGTACTTC.